This record looks at one TCR beta chain sequence and its context. What it recognizes is unknown. The data stem from a study of CXCR3-negative and CXCR3-positive naive CD8 T cells. Overall study: Libraries each contributed about 1.5 +/- 0.3 million TRB reads, for roughly 130 million in total.

The libraries of TRB cDNA were constructed through 5' RACE using UMI labels. TCRdb re-called the 5' RACE reads and gives one entry per CDR3 protein, without DNA. This sample's table has about 50,000 distinct CDR3 sequences. General study results and limits: More hydrophobic TRB CDR3s occurred in CXCR3-positive than in CXCR3-negative naive cells. CD5 surface expression was similar among naive subsets, and TCR strength was estimated by inference from TRB CDR3 properties. TRBV-TRBJ usage was similar across naive CXCR3 subsets but distinct in memory cells.

Sequenced input: naive CXCR3+ CD8+ T cells from blood. The sample's subset: CD45RO-CCR7+CD27+CD95- naive CD8+ T cells expressing CXCR3 (TNR3+). The clonotype comes from a human donor in good health. Some clones in this sample may be carry-over from other donors' samples.

CDR3 sequence: CASRDGLLGQETQYF. V and J are TRBV28 and TRBJ2-5; no DNA is available, so the TRBD2 call from TCRdb remains unchecked. Germline CDR1 and CDR2: MDHEN and SYDVKM. This CDR3 is built from 15 residues.